The clone carrying this TCR beta chain was seen only a few times. Its antigen is still unknown. The PCR had 60 Vbeta and 13 Jbeta primers. Method: immunoSEQ multiplex PCR; TCRdb's copy keeps in-frame clones and lacks some. The sample includes 100,000 to 150,000 clones, just over 70% of them seen just once. This specimen belongs to a study of cytomegalovirus exposure and HLA in healthy donors. In the study overall: HLA-typed donors contributed 65 million to 95 million unique TCRs, which were held in an early data release. Notes on the study in general: Donors were assumed by presence/absence analyses to have roughly uniform sequencing depth. The investigators catalogued 164 TCR beta chains as cytomegalovirus-associated.

The trim removed 6 bases at V and 6 bases at J, leaving 1 base unmatched. CDR1 LGHNA and CDR2 YNFKEQ come from the germline V gene. The length of the CDR3 is 11 residues. What was sequenced was PBMCs. The clonotype originates from a woman in her sixties in good health and CMV-seropositive. The V gene is TRBV4-2, the J gene TRBJ1-1, with 7 bases matching TRBD1. The CDR3 region has the DNA TGTGCCAGCAGGCAGGGGGCTGAAGCTTTCTTT. Translating gives CASRQGAEAFF.